The clone carrying this T cell receptor (beta chain) was observed a single time. This table comes from immunoSEQ multiplex PCR, and its TCRdb copy is limited to in-frame clones, with some not included. The sample contains over 85,000 clones, around 90% of which appear only once. These data are taken from a study of T cell responses to AZD1222 COVID-19 vaccine. Germline values: CDR1 SGHTS, CDR2 YDEGEE. V dropped 0 bases and J dropped 5 bases, with 14 bases sitting between them. The CDR3 is made up of 15 amino acids. This sequence originates from an adult in good health. This sequence joins TRBV5-8 and TRBJ1-1, with D unresolved. This specimen consisted of peripheral blood, obtained on day 0 of AZD1222 vaccination. The CDR3 loop is CASSLDSHRDTEAFF. DNA of the CDR3: TGTGCCAGCAGCTTGGACAGCCACCGGGATACTGAAGCTTTCTTT.